The present TCR beta chain was sequenced within a study of tumor-infiltrating lymphocytes in localized non-small cell lung cancer. Study-wide context: Tumor tissue and non-adjacent uninvolved lung came from each patient. Findings and caveats of the study: Tumor T-cell fraction from TCR sequencing was not associated with recurrence-free survival (p = 0.61). TCRbeta sequencing showed higher T cell infiltration in tumors than uninvolved lung.

The length of the CDR3 is 15 residues. V lost 0 bases to trimming and J lost 5 bases, with 10 bases between them. The germline V gene encodes CDR1 SEHNR and CDR2 FQNEAQ (reference sequence). As for this clone: The antigen remains unidentified.

The method was immunoSEQ multiplex PCR; TCRdb's version includes in-frame clones alone and lacks a portion of them. The table shows tens of thousands of clones, with approximately 85% occurring only once. The receptor was isolated from a human donor with non-small cell lung cancer. The chain uses TRBV7-9 and TRBJ1-4; TRBD1 might be the D (6 bases). Sequences were obtained from lung tumor tissue. The DNA for the CDR3 is TGTGCCAGCAGCTTAGCGGGCCAGGGGAATGAAAAACTGTTTTTT. It codes for CASSLAGQGNEKLFF. Combining the CDR3 with reference TRBV7-9 and TRBJ1-4 gives the whole variable domain DTGVSQNPRHKITKRGQNVTFRCDPISEHNRLYWYRQTLGQGPEFLTYFQNEAQLEKSRLLSDRFSAERPKGSFSTLEIQRTEQGDSAMYLCASSLAGQGNEKLFFGSGTQLSVL.